This TCR beta chain was documented in a study of blood T cell repertoires in COVID-19. On the study more broadly: Sites in the United States, Italy and Spain provided acute and convalescent COVID-19 samples. T cells, B-cell-depleted T cells, or PBMCs supplied cDNA or gDNA.

Per the original data handling: Amplifying reference gene primers gave estimates of nucleated cell counts. Repertoires were generated with immunoSEQ multiplex PCR, while TCRdb's copy carries only in-frame clones and drops some. For V, J and clone size, that table is used; D and trimming come from the DNA. The table shows approximately 80,000 clones, with about 87% occurring only once. The CDR3 is 16 amino acids. Germline values: CDR1 LGHNT, CDR2 FRNRAP. Trimming cost V 1 base and J 5 bases; bases outside gene matches: 6. This clone was counted a single time. The material sequenced was peripheral blood. J is TRBJ2-1 and V is TRBV12-5; 9 nucleotides line up with TRBD2. The source of this sequence is a human donor in a cohort sampled during active COVID-19. CDR3 nucleotides: TGTGCTAGTGGTTTGGAATTGGAGCGGGAGGACAATGAGCAGTTCTTC. This encodes CASGLELEREDNEQFF.